This T cell receptor beta chain was obtained from a study of blood T cell repertoires in COVID-19. Per the study methods: How many nucleated cells were present was estimated from reference gene primer amplification. Produced via immunoSEQ multiplex PCR; TCRdb's table is partial and in-frame only. The V and J calls and the clone size are those of that table, but D and trimming were determined from the DNA. The sample shows 200,000 to 300,000 clones, around nine tenths of them seen only once. The CDR3 is 14 residues long. Germline values: CDR1 MNHEY, CDR2 SVGEGT. The ends were cut back, 5 bases at V and 0 bases at J, with 8 bases in the middle. Researchers sorted participants into cohorts using their self-reported clinical history.

The material sequenced was PBMCs or T cells enriched from blood (not recorded which). The receptor was isolated from a woman aged 18-29 years who had recovered from COVID-19. This chain links TRBV6-2 or TRBV6-3 with TRBJ1-3; D remains ambiguous. Here the CDR3 DNA reads TGTGCCAGCAGTCTTGGGAGCTCTGGAAACACCATATATTTT. Translation gives CASSLGSSGNTIYF.